This T cell receptor beta chain was documented in a study of breast tumors, draining lymph nodes, adjacent tissues. Regarding the study as a whole: Tumor repertoires ranked between lymph nodes and nontumor tissue in diversity, with V and J gene preferences.

The germline gives CDR1 MNHEY, CDR2 SVGAGI. The ends were cut back, 5 bases at V and 4 bases at J, with 15 bases in the middle. This CDR3 has 15 amino acids. Breast cancer patients provided tissue from their axillary draining lymph nodes. MiXCR, applied by TCRdb to the multiplex PCR reads, yields one record per CDR3 protein. The table records around 190,000 distinct CDR3 sequences, approximately 30% of them present only once. About this clonotype itself: Its specificity is not known.

This receptor was taken from a female donor with breast cancer. Some clones in this sample may be carry-over from other donors' samples. The chain links TRBV6-5 to TRBJ2-1, with D possibly being TRBD1 or TRBD2 (5 bases each). Sequenced: axillary lymph node tissue. CDR3 DNA: TGTGCCAGCAGTGCCCCGGTGGGGGTTTACAATGAGCAGTTCTTC. The encoded protein is CASSAPVGVYNEQFF.